The present entry profiles one T cell receptor beta chain with its context. Produced via immunoSEQ multiplex PCR; TCRdb's table is partial and in-frame only. The data show roughly 200,000 clones, just under 80% seen once. The sample comes from a study of blood T cell repertoires in COVID-19. The CDR3 covers 13 residues. CDR1 GTSNPN and CDR2 SVGIG come from the germline V gene (reference sequence). The germline V and J ends were trimmed by 0 bases and 4 bases, with 10 bases remaining between them. Input material: peripheral blood. The sequence came from a woman aged 80 or older with active or convalescent COVID-19. The V call is TRBV30, the J call TRBJ2-7; TRBD2 might be the D (5 bases). The CDR3 nucleotides read TGTGCCTGGAGTGTGGCCCCGGGGTACGAGCAGTACTTC. Protein product: CAWSVAPGYEQYF.